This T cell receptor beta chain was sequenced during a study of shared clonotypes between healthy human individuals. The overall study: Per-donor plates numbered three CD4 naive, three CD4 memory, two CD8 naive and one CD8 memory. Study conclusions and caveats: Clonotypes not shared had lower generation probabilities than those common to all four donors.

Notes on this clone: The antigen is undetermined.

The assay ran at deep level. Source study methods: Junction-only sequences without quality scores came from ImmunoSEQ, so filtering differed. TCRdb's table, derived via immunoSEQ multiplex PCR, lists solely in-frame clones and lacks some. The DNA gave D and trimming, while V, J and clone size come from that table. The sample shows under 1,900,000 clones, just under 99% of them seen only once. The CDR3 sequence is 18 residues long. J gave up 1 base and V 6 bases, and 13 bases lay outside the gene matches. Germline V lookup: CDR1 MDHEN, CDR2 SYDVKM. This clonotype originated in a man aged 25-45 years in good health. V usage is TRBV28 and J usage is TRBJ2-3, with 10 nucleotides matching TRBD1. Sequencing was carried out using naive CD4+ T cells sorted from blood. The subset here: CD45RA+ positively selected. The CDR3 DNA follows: TGTGCCAGCAGCATACTTTCTACCGGGACAGGGGGCACAGATACGCAGTATTTT. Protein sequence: CASSILSTGTGGTDTQYF. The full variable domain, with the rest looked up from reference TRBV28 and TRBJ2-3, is DVKVTQSSRYLVKRTGEKVFLECVQDMDHENMFWYRQDPGLGLRLIYFSYDVKMKEKGDIPEGYSVSREKKERFSLILESASTNQTSMYLCASSILSTGTGGTDTQYFGPGTRLTVL.